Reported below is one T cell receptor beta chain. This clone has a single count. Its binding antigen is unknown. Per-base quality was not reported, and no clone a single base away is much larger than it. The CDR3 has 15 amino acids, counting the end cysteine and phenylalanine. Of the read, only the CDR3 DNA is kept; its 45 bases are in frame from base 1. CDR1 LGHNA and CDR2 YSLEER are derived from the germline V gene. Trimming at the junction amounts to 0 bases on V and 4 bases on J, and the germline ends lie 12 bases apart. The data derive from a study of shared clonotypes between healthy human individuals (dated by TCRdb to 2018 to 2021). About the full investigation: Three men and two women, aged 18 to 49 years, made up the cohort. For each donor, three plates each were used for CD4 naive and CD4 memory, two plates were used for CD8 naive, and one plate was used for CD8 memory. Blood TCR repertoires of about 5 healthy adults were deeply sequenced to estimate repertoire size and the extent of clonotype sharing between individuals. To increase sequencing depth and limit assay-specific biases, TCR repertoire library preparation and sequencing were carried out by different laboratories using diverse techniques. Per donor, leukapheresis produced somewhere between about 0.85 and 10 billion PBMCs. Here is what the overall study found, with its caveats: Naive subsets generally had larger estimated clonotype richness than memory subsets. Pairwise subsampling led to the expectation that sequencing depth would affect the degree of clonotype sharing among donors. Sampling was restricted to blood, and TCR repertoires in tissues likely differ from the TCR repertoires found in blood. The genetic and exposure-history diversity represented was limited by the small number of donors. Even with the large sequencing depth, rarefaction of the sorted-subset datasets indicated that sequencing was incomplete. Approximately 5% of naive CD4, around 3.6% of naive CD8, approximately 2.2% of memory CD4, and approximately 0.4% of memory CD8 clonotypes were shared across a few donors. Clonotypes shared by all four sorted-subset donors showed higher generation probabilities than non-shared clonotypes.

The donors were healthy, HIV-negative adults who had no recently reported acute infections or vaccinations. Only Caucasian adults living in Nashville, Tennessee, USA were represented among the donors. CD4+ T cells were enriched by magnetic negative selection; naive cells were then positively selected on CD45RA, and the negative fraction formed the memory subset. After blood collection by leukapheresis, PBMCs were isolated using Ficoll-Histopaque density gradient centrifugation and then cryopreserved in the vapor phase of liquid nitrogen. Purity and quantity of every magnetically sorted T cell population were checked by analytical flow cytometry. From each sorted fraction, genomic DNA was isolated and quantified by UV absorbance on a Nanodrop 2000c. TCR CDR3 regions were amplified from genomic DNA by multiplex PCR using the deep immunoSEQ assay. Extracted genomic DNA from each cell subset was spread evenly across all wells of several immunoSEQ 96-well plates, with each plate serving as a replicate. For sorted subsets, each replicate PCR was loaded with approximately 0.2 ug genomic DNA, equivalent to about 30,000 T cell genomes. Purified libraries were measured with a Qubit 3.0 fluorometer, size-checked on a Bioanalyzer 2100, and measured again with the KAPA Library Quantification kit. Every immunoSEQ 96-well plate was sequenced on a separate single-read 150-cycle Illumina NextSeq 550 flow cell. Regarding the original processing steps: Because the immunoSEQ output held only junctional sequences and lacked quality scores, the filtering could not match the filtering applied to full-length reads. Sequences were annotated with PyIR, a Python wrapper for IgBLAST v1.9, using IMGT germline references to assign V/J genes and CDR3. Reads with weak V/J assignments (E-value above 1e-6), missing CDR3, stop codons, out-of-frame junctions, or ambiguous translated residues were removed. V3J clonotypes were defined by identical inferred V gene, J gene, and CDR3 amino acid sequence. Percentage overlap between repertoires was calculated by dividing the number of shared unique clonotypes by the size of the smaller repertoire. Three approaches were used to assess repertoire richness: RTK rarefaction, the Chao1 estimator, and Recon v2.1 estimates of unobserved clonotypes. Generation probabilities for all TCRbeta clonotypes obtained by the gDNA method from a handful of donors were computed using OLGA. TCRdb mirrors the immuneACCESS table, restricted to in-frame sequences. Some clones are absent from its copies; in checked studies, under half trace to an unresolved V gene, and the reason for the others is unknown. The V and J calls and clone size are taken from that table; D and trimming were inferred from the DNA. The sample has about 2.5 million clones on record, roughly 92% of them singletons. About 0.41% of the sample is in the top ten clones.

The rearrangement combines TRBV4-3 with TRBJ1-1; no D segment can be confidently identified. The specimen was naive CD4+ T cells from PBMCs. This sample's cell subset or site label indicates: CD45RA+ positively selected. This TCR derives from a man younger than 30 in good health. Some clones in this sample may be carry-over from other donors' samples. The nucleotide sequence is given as TGCGCCAGCAGCCAAGAGTATGGGGTAAGCACTGAAGCTTTCTTT. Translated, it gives CASSQEYGVSTEAFF.